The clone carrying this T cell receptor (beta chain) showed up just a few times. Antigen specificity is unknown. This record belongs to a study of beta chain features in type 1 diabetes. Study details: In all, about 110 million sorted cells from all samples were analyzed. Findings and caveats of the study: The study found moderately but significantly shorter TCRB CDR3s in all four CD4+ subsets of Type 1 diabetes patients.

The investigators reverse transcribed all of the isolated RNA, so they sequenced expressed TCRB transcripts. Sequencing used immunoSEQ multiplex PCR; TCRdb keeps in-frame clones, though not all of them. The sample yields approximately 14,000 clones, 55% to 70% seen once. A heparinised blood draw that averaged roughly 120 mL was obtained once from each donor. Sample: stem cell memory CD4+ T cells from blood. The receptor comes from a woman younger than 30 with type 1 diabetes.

The DNA of the CDR3 is TGTGCCAGCAGCTTAGGAGGCACGCCAGAAAAACTGTTTTTT. Amino acids: CASSLGGTPEKLFF. This chain links TRBV7-2 with TRBJ1-4, with D uncertain. This CDR3 comprises 14 residues. From germline, CDR1 is SGHTA and CDR2 FQGNSA. The germline V and J ends were trimmed by 1 base and 8 bases, with 11 bases remaining between them.